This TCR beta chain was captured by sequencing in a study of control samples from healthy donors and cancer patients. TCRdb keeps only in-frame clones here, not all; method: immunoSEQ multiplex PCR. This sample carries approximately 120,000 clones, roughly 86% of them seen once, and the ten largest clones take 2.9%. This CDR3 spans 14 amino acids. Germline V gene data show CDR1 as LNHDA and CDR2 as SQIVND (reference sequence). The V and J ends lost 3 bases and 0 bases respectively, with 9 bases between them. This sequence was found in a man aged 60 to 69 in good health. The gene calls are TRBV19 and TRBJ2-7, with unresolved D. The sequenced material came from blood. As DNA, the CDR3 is TGTGCCAGTAGTATCGACTGGAGCTCCTACGAGCAGTACTTC. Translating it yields CASSIDWSSYEQYF.